The clone carrying this T cell receptor (beta chain) was seen once. Its antigen is currently unknown. The data were obtained in a study of radiotherapy plus CTLA-4 blockade in lung cancer. Study context: Disease control was present in more than 25% of patients, and objective responses in about 18%.

Study-level points and caveats: Reportedly, early blood T cell clone dynamics best predicted response, with interferon-beta. Researchers report tumor-derived TCR clones expanding in blood after radiotherapy plus ipilimumab.

Method: immunoSEQ multiplex PCR; TCRdb's copy keeps in-frame clones and lacks some. The sample contains about 99,000 clones, 88% of which appear only once. There are 16 residues in the CDR3. Germline-derived CDR1 and CDR2 are LNHNV and YYDKDF (reference sequence). V was trimmed by 0 bases and J by 2 bases, leaving 11 bases between them. The genes are TRBV15 and TRBJ1-3, with D uncertain. Sequencing was performed on peripheral blood, taken from a patient treated with radiotherapy plus ipilimumab. The clonotype originates from a human donor with non-small cell lung cancer that progressed on radiotherapy plus ipilimumab. The CDR3 loop reads CATSREAASTGNTIYF. CDR3 coding DNA: TGTGCCACCAGCAGAGAGGCGGCTTCTACTGGAAACACCATATATTTT.